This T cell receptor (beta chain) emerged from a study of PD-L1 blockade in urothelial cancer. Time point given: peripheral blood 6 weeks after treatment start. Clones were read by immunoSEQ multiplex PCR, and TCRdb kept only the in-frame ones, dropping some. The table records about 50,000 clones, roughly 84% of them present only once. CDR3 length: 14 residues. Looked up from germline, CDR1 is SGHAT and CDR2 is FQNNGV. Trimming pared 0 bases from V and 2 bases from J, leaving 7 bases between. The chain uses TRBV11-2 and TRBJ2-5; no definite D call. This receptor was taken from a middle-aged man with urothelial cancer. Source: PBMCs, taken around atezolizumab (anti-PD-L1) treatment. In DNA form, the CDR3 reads TGTGCCAGCAGCTTAGATCTCGGGCAAGAGACCCAGTACTTC. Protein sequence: CASSLDLGQETQYF.